The 6 T cell receptor beta chains below were found in one sample sequenced in a study of cytomegalovirus exposure and HLA in healthy donors. Primers: 60 Vbeta forward and 13 Jbeta reverse. The repertoire was sequenced with immunoSEQ multiplex PCR; TCRdb's copy has only in-frame clones and lacks some. This sample has around 140,000 clones, with approximately 80% found just once. Sequencing was carried out using PBMCs. The origin of the receptors is an older woman in good health and CMV-seronegative.

The J gene is TRBJ1-3, the V gene TRBV18, with D possibly being TRBD1 (6 bases). The germline CDR1 and CDR2 sequences are KGHSH and LQKENI. The germline V and J ends were trimmed by 0 bases and 1 base, with 16 bases remaining between them. The CDR3 is 18 residues long. The CDR3 spells CASSPPSRQGTSGNTIYF. CDR3 nucleotide sequence: TGTGCCAGCTCACCACCTTCTAGGCAGGGGACGTCTGGAAACACCATATATTTT. Using reference TRBV18 and TRBJ1-3 for the parts outside the CDR3, the full variable domain is NAGVMQNPRHLVRRRGQEARLRCSPMKGHSHVYWYRQLPEEGLKFMVYLQKENIIDESGMPKERFSAEFPKEGPSILRIQQVVRGDSAAYFCASSPPSRQGTSGNTIYFGEGSWLTVV.

The J gene is TRBJ1-1, the V gene TRBV6-5; D uncertain. Germline V gene sequence: CDR1 MNHEY, CDR2 SVGAGI. Deletions cut 4 bases from V and 0 bases from J, with 9 bases between. The CDR3 loop spans 14 amino acids. CDR3 amino acids: CASSSTSLNTEAFF. The CDR3 DNA is TGTGCCAGCAGTTCAACCAGTCTGAACACTGAAGCTTTCTTT.

This clone has only a few counts. The V and J genes are TRBV27 and TRBJ1-1; unclear D gene. The V and J ends lost 3 bases and 1 base respectively, with 9 bases between them. Germline values: CDR1 MNHEY, CDR2 SMNVEV (reference sequence). The CDR3 covers 14 residues. The CDR3 protein is CASSLAGSNTEAFF. The CDR3 DNA is TGTGCCAGCAGTTTGGCCGGGTCGAACACTGAAGCTTTCTTT.

This chain uses TRBV2 with TRBJ2-2; possibly TRBD2 for D (7 bases). The CDR3 loop spans 15 amino acids. Germline V CDR1 and CDR2: SNHLY, FYNNEI. Trimming shortened V by 8 bases and J by 2 bases, and 15 bases separated the two germline ends. In DNA form, the CDR3 reads TGTGCCAGCCGGAAGGGGGGGCCAAACACCGGGGAGCTGTTTTTT. Encoded protein: CASRKGGPNTGELFF.

The chain is built from TRBV10-1 and TRBJ1-5, with D maybe TRBD1 (5 bases). The CDR3 length is 17 residues. Germline loops: CDR1 WNHNN, CDR2 SYGVQD (reference sequence). V was shortened by 6 bases and J by 2 bases, with 20 bases between the two germline ends. CDR3 coding DNA: TGCGCCAGCAGGGTGATTGGTCTTGACAGTTGCAATCAGCCCCAGCATTTT. Translation: CASRVIGLDSCNQPQHF.

The J gene is TRBJ2-2, the V gene TRBV7-8; weak D call: TRBD2 (6 bases). Trimming took off 1 base at V and 4 bases at J, with 13 bases between the two ends. The germline V gene encodes CDR1 SGHVS and CDR2 FQNEAQ. CDR3 length: 16 residues. CDR3 loop: CASSLGRGRGTGELFF. DNA of the CDR3: TGTGCCAGCAGCTTAGGGCGGGGTAGGGGCACCGGGGAGCTGTTTTTT. The whole variable domain, remainder taken from reference TRBV7-8 and TRBJ2-2, is GAGVSQSPRYKVAKRGQDVALRCDPISGHVSLFWYQQALGQGPEFLTYFQNEAQLDKSGLPSDRFFAERPEGSVSTLKIQRTQQEDSAVYLCASSLGRGRGTGELFFGEGSRLTVL.